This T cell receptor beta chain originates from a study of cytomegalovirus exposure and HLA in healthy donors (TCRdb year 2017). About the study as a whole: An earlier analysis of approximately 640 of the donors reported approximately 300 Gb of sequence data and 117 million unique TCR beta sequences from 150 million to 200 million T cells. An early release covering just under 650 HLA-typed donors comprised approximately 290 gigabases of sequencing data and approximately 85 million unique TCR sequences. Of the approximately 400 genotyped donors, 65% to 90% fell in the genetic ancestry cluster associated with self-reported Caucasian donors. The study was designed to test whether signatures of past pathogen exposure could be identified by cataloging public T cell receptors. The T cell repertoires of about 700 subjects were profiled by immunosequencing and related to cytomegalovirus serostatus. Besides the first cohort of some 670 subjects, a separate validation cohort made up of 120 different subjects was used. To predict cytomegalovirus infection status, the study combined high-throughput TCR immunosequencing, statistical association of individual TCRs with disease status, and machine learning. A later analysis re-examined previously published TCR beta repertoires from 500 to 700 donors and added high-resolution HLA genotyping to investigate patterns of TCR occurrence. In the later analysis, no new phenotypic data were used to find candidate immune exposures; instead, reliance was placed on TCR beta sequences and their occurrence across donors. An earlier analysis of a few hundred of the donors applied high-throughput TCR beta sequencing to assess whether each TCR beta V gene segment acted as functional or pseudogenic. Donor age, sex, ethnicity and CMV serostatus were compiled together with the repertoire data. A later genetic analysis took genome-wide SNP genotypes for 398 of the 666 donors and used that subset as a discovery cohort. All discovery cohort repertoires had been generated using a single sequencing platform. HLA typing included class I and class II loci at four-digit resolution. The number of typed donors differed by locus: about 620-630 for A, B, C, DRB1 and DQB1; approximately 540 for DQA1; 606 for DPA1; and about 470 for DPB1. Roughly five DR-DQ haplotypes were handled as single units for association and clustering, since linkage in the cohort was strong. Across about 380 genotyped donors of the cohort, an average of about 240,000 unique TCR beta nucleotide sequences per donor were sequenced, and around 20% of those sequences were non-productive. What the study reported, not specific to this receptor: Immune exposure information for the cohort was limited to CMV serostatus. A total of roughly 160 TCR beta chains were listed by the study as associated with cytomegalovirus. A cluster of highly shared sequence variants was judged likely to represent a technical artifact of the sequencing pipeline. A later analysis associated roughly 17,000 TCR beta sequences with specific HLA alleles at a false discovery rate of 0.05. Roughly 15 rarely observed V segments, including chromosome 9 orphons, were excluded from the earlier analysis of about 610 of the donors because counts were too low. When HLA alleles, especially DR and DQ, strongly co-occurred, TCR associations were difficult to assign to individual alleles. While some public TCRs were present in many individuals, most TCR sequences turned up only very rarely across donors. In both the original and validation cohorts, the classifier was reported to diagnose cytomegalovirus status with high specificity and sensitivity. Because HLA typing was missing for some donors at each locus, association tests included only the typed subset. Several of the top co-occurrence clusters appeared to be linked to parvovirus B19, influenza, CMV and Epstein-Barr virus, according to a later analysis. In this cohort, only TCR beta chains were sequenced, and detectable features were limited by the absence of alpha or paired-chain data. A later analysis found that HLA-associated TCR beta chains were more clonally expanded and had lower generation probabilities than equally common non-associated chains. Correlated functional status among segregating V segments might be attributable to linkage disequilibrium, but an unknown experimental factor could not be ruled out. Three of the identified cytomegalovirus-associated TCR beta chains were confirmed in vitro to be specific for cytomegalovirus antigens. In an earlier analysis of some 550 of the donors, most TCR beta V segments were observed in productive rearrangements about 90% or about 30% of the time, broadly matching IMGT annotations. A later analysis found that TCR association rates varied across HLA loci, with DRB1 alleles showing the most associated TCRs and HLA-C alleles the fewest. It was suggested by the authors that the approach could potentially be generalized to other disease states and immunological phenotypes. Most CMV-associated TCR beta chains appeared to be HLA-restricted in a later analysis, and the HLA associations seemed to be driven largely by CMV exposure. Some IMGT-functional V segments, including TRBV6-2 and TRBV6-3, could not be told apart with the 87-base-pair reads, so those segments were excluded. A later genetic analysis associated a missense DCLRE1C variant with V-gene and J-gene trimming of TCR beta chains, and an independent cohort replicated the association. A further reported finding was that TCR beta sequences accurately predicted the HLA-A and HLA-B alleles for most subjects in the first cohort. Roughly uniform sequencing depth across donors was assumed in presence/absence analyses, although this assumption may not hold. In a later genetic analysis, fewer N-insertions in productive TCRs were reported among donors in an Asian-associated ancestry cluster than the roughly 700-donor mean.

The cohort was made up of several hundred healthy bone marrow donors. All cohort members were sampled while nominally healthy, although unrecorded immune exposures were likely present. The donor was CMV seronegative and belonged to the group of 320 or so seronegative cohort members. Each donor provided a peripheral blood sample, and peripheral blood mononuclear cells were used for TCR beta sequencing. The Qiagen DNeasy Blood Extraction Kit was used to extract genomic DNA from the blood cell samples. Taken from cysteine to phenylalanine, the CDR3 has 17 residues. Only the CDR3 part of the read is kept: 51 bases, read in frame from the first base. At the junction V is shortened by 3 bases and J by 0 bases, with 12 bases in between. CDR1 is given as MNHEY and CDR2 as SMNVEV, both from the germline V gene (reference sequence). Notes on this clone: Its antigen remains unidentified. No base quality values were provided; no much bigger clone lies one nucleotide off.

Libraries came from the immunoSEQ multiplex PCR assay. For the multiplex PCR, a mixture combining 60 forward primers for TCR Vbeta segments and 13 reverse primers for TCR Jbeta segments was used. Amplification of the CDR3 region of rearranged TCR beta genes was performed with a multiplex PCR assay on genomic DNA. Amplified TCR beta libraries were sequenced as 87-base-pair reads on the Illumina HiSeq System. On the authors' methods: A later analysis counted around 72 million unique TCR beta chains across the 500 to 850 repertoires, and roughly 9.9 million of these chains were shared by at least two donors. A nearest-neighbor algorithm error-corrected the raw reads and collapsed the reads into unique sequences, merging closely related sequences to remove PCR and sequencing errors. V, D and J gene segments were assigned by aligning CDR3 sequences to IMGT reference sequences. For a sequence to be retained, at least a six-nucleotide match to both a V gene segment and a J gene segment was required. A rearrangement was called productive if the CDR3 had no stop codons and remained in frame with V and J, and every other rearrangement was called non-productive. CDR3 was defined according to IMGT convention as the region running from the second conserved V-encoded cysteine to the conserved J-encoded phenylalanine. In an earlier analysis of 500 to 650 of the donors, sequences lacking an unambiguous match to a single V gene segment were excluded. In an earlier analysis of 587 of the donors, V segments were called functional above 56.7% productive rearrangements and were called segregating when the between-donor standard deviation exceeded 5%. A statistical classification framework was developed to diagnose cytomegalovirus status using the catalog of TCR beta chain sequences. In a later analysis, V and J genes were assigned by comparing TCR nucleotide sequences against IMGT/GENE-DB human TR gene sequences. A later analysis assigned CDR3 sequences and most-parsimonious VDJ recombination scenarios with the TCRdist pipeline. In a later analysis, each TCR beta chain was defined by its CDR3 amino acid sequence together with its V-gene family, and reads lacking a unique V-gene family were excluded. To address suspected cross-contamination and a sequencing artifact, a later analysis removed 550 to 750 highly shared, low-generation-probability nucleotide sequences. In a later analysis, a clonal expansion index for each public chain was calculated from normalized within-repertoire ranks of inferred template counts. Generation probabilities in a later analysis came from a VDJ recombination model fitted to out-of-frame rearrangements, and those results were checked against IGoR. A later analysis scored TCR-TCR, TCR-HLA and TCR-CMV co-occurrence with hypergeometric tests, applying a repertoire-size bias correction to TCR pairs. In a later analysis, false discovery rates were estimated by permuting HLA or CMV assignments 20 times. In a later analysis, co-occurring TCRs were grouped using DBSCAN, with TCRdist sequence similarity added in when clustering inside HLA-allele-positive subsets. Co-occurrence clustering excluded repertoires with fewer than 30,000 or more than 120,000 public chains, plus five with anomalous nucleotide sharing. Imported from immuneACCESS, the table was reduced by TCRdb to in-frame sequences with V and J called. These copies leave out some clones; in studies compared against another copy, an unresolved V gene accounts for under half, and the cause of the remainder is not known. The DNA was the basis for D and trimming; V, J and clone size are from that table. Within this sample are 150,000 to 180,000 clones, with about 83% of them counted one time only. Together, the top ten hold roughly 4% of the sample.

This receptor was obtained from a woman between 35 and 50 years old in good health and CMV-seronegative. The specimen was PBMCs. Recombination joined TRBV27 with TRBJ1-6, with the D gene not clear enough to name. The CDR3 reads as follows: CASSFQRESSYNSPLHF. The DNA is TGTGCCAGCAGTTTCCAACGGGAGAGCTCCTATAATTCACCCCTCCACTTT.